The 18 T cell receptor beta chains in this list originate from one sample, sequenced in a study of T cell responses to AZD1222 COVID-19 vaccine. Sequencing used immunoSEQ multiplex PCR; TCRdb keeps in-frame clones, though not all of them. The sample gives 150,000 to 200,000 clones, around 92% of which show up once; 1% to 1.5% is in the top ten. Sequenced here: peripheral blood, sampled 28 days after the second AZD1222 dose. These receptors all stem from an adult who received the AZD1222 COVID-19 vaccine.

CDR3 DNA sequence: TGTGCCAGCAGCTTAGTGAACCCGCGCCTTGGGGGGGAGCAGTTCTTC. Translation gives CASSLVNPRLGGEQFF. This chain uses TRBV7-9 with TRBJ2-1; possibly TRBD2 for D (6 bases). The germline V gene encodes CDR1 SEHNR and CDR2 FQNEAQ (reference sequence). V was clipped by 1 base and J by 10 bases, with 20 bases between them. This CDR3 region has 16 residues.

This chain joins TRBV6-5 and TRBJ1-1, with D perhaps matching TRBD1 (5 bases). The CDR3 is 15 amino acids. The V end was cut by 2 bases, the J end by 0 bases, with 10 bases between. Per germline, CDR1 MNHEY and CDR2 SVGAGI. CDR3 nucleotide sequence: TGTGCCAGCAGTTACACCGTGACAGTGAACACTGAAGCTTTCTTT. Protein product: CASSYTVTVNTEAFF.

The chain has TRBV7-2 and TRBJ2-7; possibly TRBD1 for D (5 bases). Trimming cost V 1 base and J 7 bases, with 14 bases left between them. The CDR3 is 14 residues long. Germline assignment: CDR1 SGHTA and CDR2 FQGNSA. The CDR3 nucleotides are TGTGCCAGCAGCTTAGATCCCTCAGGGTTTGAGCAGTACTTC. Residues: CASSLDPSGFEQYF.

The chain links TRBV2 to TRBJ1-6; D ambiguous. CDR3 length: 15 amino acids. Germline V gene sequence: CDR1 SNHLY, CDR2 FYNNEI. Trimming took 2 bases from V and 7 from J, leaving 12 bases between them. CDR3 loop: CASSERATDNSPLHF. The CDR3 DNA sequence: TGTGCCAGCAGTGAACGGGCAACAGACAATTCACCCCTCCACTTT. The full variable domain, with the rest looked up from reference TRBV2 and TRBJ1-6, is EPEVTQTPSHQVTQMGQEVILRCVPISNHLYFYWYRQILGQKVEFLVSFYNNEISEKSEIFDDQFSVERPDGSNFTLKIRSTKLEDSAMYFCASSERATDNSPLHFGNGTRLTVT.

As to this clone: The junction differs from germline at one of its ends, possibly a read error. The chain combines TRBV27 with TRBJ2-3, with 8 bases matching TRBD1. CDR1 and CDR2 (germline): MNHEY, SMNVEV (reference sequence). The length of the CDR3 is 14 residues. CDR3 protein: CASSLSTGADTQYF. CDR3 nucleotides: TGTGCCAGCAGTCTATCGACAGGGGCAGATACGCAGTATTTT.

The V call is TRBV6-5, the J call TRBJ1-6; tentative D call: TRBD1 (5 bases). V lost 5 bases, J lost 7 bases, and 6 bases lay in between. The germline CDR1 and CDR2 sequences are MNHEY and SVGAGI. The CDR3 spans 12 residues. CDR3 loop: CASSTGNSPLHF. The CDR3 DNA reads TGTGCCAGCAGTACAGGCAATTCACCCCTCCACTTT.

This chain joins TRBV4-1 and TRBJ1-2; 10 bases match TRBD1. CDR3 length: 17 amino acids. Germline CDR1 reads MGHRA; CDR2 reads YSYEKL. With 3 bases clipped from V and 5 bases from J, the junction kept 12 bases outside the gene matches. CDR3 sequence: CASSQGDRGWVEYGYTF. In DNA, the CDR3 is TGCGCCAGCAGCCAGGGGGACAGGGGATGGGTTGAGTATGGCTACACCTTC.

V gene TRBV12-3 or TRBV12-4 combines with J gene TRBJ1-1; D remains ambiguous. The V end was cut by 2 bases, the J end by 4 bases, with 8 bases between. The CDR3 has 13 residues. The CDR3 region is CASSLSRGTEAFF. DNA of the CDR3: TGTGCCAGCAGTTTAAGTCGCGGCACTGAAGCTTTCTTT.

The CDR3 loop reads CASSPVRQGVYYGYTF. DNA of the CDR3: TGTGCCAGCAGCCCGGTTCGGCAGGGGGTTTACTATGGCTACACCTTC. The rearrangement joins TRBV7-9 to TRBJ1-2; the match to TRBD1 covers 7 bases. The CDR3 consists of 16 residues. The germline gives CDR1 SEHNR, CDR2 FQNEAQ (reference sequence). V lost 5 bases, J lost 3 bases, and 12 bases stayed unmatched.

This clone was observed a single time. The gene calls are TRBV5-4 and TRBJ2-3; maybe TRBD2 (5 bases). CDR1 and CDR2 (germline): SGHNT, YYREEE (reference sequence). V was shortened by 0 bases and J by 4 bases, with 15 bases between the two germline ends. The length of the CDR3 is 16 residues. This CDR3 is CASSLESGSSPDTQYF. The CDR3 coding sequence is TGTGCCAGCAGCTTGGAAAGCGGAAGTAGCCCAGATACGCAGTATTTT. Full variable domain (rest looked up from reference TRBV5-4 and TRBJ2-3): ETGVTQSPTHLIKTRGQQVTLRCSSQSGHNTVSWYQQALGQGPQFIFQYYREEENGRGNFPPRFSGLQFPNYSSELNVNALELDDSALYLCASSLESGSSPDTQYFGPGTRLTVL.

CDR3 loop: CSASGSSKPQHF. The CDR3 region has the DNA TGCAGTGCTAGTGGTAGCTCGAAGCCCCAGCATTTT. V gene TRBV20-1 combines with J gene TRBJ1-5, with no clear D. The CDR3 consists of 12 residues. The germline V gene encodes CDR1 DFQATT and CDR2 SNEGSKA (reference sequence). V gave up 3 bases and J gave up 8 bases, with 11 bases separating them.

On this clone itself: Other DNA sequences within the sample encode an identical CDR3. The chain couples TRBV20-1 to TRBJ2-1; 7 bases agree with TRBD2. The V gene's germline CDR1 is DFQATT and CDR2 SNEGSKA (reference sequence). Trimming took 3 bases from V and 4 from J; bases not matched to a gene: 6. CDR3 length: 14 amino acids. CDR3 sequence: CSASRRESYNEQFF. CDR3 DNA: TGCAGTGCTAGTCGGCGGGAGAGTTACAATGAGCAGTTCTTC.

CDR3 residues: CAWTTTGGAGSPLHF. The CDR3 region has the DNA TGTGCCTGGACCACGACAGGGGGCGCGGGTTCACCCCTCCACTTT. The genes are TRBV30 and TRBJ1-6, with TRBD1 matching over 10 bases. V gave up 4 bases and J gave up 9 bases; unmatched junction bases: 9. The CDR3 contains 15 residues. Germline CDR1 reads GTSNPN; CDR2 reads SVGIG (reference sequence).

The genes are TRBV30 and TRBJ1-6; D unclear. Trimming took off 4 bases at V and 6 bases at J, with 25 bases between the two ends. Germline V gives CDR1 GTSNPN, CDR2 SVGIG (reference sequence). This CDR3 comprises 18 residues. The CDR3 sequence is CAWKSATAYRLGNSPLHF. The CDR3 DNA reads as TGTGCCTGGAAAAGTGCGACGGCCTATCGGCTGGGTAATTCACCCCTCCACTTT.

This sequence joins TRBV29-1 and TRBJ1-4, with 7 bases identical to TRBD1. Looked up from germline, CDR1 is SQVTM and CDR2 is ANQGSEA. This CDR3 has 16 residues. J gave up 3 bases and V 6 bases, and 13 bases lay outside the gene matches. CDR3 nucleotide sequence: TGCAGCGTCCCCGGACAGGAACGTGCCGCTAATGAAAAACTGTTTTTT. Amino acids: CSVPGQERAANEKLFF.

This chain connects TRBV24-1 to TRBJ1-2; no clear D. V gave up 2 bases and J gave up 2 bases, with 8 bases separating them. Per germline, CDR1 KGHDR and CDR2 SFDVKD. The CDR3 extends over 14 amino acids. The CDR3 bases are TGTGCCACCAGTGATTGGCAGGAGAACTATGGCTACACCTTC. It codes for CATSDWQENYGYTF.

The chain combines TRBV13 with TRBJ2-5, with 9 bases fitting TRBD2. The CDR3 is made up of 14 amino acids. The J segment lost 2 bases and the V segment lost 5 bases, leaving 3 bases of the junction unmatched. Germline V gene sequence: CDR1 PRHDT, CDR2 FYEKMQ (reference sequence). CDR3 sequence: CASSKAGGQETQYF. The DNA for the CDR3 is TGTGCCAGCAGCAAAGCGGGGGGACAAGAGACCCAGTACTTC.

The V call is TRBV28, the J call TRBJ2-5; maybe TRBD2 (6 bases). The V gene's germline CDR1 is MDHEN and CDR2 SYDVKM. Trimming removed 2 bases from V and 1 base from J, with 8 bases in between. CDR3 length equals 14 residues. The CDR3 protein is CASSLGTSQETQYF. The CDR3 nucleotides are TGTGCCAGCAGTTTAGGGACTTCCCAAGAGACCCAGTACTTC.